Detailed here is one T cell receptor (beta chain). The target antigen is unknown. TCRdb re-called the 5' RACE reads, yielding one record per CDR3 amino acid sequence without DNA. The sample spans over 150,000 distinct CDR3 sequences; the ten largest clones claim roughly 2.4%. This sample was included in a study of monozygotic twins with inflammatory bowel disease. Study-wide findings and caveats: Differing T cell subtypes remained indistinguishable.

Researchers collected around 2.4 ml of blood per donor. The V gene's germline CDR1 is LNHNV and CDR2 YYDKDF (reference sequence). The CDR3 extends over 15 amino acids. The rearrangement joins TRBV15 to TRBJ1-1; there is no DNA to check the TCRdb D call of TRBD1. The sequence derives from a human donor with ulcerative colitis or Crohn's disease, or a healthy co-twin of an affected twin (not recorded which). Sequenced input: blood. CDR3 amino acids: CATSRGGVGNTEAFF.